These T cell receptor beta chains were read from a single sample in a study of T cell repertoires in cytomegalovirus infection. No antigens are known for them. TCRdb analysed the reads with MiXCR anew, one entry per CDR3 protein. This sample has 550,000 to 850,000 distinct CDR3 sequences; 30% to 40% occur once, and the top ten carry 15% to 20%. Sequencing used cultured PBMCs, obtained from culture after CMV antigen stimulation. These receptors all come from a human donor in good health (CMV status not recorded). Some clones in this sample may be carry-over from other donors' samples. CDR3s include the opening cysteine and the closing phenylalanine or tryptophan. Some rows have no size entry. The others give once, few or many, or a class for an expanded clone.

V: TRBV7-8; J: TRBJ2-2; size: many; CDR3: CASSLARIRNGELFF
V: TRBV5-1; J: TRBJ2-3; size: few; CDR3: CATRQNTDTQYF
V: TRBV11-2; J: TRBJ1-3; size: .; CDR3: CASSFEGRSHTIYF
V: TRBV27; J: TRBJ2-7; size: .; CDR3: CASSPAGSSTYEQYF
V: TRBV4-1; J: TRBJ2-5; size: few; CDR3: CASSQVPRYRGQETQYF
V: TRBV7-2; J: TRBJ2-7; size: .; CDR3: CASSPGQDPREQYF
V: TRBV19; J: TRBJ2-1; size: .; CDR3: CASLPGTETDEQFF
V: TRBV28; J: TRBJ1-1; size: few; CDR3: CASSPQVSRDDGGSVF
V: TRBV12-5; J: TRBJ2-1; size: few; CDR3: CASGLVPLGGRNEQFF
V: TRBV7-9; J: TRBJ2-5; size: .; CDR3: CASKWDRGFGETQYF
V: TRBV11-1; J: TRBJ2-3; size: .; CDR3: CASSWGLAGVGDTQYF
V: TRBV5-1; J: TRBJ2-3; size: few; CDR3: CASSSGGPPNTQYF
V: TRBV6-2/TRBV6-3; J: TRBJ1-2; size: .; CDR3: CASRTDTTYGYTF
V: TRBV12-3/TRBV12-4; J: TRBJ2-2; size: .; CDR3: CASERGTFGGELFF
V: TRBV6-2/TRBV6-3; J: TRBJ2-3; size: .; CDR3: CASSSHGLDTQYF
V: TRBV7-2; J: TRBJ2-6; size: many; CDR3: CASSLDAGGSGANVLTF
V: TRBV15; J: TRBJ2-2; size: .; CDR3: CATSRDSLWDTGELFF
V: TRBV7-9; J: TRBJ2-2; size: many; CDR3: CASSTTTGGSGELFF
V: TRBV28; J: TRBJ1-1; size: .; CDR3: CASSLSPKRVPMNTEAFF
V: TRBV14; J: TRBJ1-2; size: .; CDR3: CASSRSGQAYHGYTF
V: TRBV12-3/TRBV12-4; J: TRBJ2-1; size: .; CDR3: CASGAGYNEQFF
V: TRBV6-6; J: TRBJ2-1; size: .; CDR3: CASSESAAYNEQFF
V: TRBV27; J: TRBJ2-7; size: .; CDR3: CASRPRGLTPGAPYEQYF
V: TRBV12-3/TRBV12-4; J: TRBJ2-6; size: many; CDR3: CASTSPYGGVLGANVLTF
V: TRBV7-2; J: TRBJ1-5; size: .; CDR3: CASSPRGGGGQPQHF
V: TRBV6-8; J: TRBJ1-5; size: few; CDR3: CASTEGGFSNQPQHF
V: TRBV29-1; J: TRBJ1-6; size: few; CDR3: CSPEGPPSSYNSPLHF
V: TRBV10-3; J: TRBJ2-7; size: .; CDR3: CAIGPVSGRLPYEQYF
V: TRBV28; J: TRBJ1-5; size: few; CDR3: CASSSRTGVGNQPQHF
V: TRBV6-5; J: TRBJ2-3; size: few; CDR3: CASRPSREITDTQYF
V: TRBV19; J: TRBJ1-1; size: .; CDR3: CATIDRPDGGNTEAFF
V: TRBV6-2/TRBV6-3; J: TRBJ1-1; size: few; CDR3: CASSYLRQSWDYEAFF
V: TRBV20-1; J: TRBJ2-2; size: .; CDR3: CSARGATSGSWTGELFF
V: TRBV2; J: TRBJ2-3; size: few; CDR3: CASSEDGGGTDTQYF
V: TRBV9; J: TRBJ1-1; size: .; CDR3: CASSEAPLFMNTEAFF
V: TRBV7-2; J: TRBJ1-2; size: few; CDR3: CASSQQGAIGYGYTF
V: TRBV6-1; J: TRBJ2-7; size: once; CDR3: CASLPDLANEQYF
V: TRBV7-8; J: TRBJ1-6; size: many; CDR3: CASSPGTGRDSPLHF
V: TRBV20-1; J: TRBJ2-2; size: .; CDR3: CSATTGTPNTGELFF
V: TRBV7-2; J: TRBJ2-3; size: many; CDR3: CASSFAYTDTQYF
V: TRBV11-2; J: TRBJ1-1; size: .; CDR3: CASSSLGGSDTEAFF
V: TRBV7-2; J: TRBJ2-5; size: many; CDR3: CASISSRETQYF
V: TRBV11-2; J: TRBJ1-1; size: .; CDR3: CASSLVRSSREAFF
V: TRBV28; J: TRBJ1-1; size: few; CDR3: CASTLVWGTEAFF
V: TRBV6-8; J: TRBJ1-4; size: .; CDR3: CASSYSNGQGEKLFF
V: TRBV7-2; J: TRBJ1-5; size: many; CDR3: CASSSQRYQPQHF
V: TRBV7-9; J: TRBJ2-6; size: many; CDR3: CASSPPITGANVLTF
V: TRBV7-8; J: TRBJ2-4; size: .; CDR3: CASSFSSLAKNIPYF
V: TRBV6-1; J: TRBJ2-2; size: .; CDR3: CASSTSSGTVTGELFF
V: TRBV6-1; J: TRBJ1-1; size: .; CDR3: CASSELGVYMNTEAFF
V: TRBV27; J: TRBJ2-7; size: few; CDR3: CASSSRGLTGEQYF
V: TRBV4-3; J: TRBJ2-7; size: .; CDR3: CASSQVHGLNEQYF
V: TRBV7-2; J: TRBJ1-1; size: many; CDR3: CASSSGPYMNTEAFF
V: TRBV28; J: TRBJ1-1; size: few; CDR3: CASSLGGALAEAFF
V: TRBV19; J: TRBJ2-1; size: few; CDR3: CASSISGRGDEQFF